One T cell receptor beta chain is described in this entry. The V end was cut by 6 bases, the J end by 8 bases, with 13 bases between. CDR1 is KGHSH, CDR2 LQKENI, per germline. CDR3 length: 12 residues. These data originate in a study of blood T cell repertoires in COVID-19. Looking at the study overall: COVID-19 samples, acute and convalescent, were from the United States, Italy and Spain. Nucleic acid was either cDNA or gDNA, and it came from T cells, B-cell-depleted T cells, or PBMCs.

Per the original methods: Counts of nucleated cells, estimated from reference gene primer amplification, were obtained. Sequencing was performed with immunoSEQ multiplex PCR; in TCRdb, only in-frame clones are kept and a portion is missing. That table is the source of V, J and clone size, and D and trimming were worked out from the DNA. The sample comprises around 150,000 clones, roughly 82% of which are singletons, and roughly 2.3% rests with the top ten. This receptor was obtained from an older man with acute or convalescent COVID-19. The specimen was peripheral blood. The chain employs TRBV18 and TRBJ1-2; D is unclear. The CDR3 sequence is CASSTGEEGYTF. In DNA, the CDR3 is TGTGCCAGCTCGACCGGGGAGGAGGGCTACACCTTC.